The clone carrying this T cell receptor beta chain was detected many times. Its antigen is unknown. The data are from a study of glioma-infiltrating T cells. TCR alpha and beta CDR3 regions were amplified from RNA using iRepertoire nested multiplex PCR. TCRdb called the multiplex PCR reads again in MiXCR, with one record for every CDR3 protein. The sample has approximately 120,000 distinct CDR3 sequences, roughly 20% seen once. Study results and caveats: Gliomas, especially low-grade, showed above-expected tissue-blood divergence; non-neoplastic patients showed below.

This CDR3 contains 18 residues. Germline lookup yields CDR1 SGHTA and CDR2 FQGNSA. V lost 5 bases, J lost 2 bases, and 14 bases stayed unmatched. The sample comprised glioma tissue, nonneoplastic brain tissue, or PBMCs (not recorded which). This sequence joins TRBV7-2 and TRBJ2-7; 11 bases agree with TRBD2. This receptor was identified in a human donor with low-grade glioma or glioblastoma, undergoing nonglioma brain surgery, or in good health (not recorded which). In nucleotides, the CDR3 is TGTGCCAGCAGCCCCCGTTTGCCTACTAGCGGGAGCGCCTACGAGCAGTACTTC. It codes for CASSPRLPTSGSAYEQYF.